This T cell receptor beta chain was sequenced during a study of blood T cell repertoires in COVID-19. About the study: From T cells, B-cell-depleted T cells, or PBMCs came the material, which was cDNA or gDNA.

The V and J ends lost 3 bases and 0 bases, in that order; junction bases with no gene match: 3. This CDR3 contains 17 residues. Germline lookup yields CDR1 SGHRS and CDR2 YFSETQ. Clones were sequenced by immunoSEQ multiplex PCR, and TCRdb holds only the in-frame ones, with some missing. Here the sample spans 150,000 to 200,000 clones, roughly nine tenths being singletons. The sample taken for sequencing was peripheral blood. The TCR sequence derives from a man aged 60 to 69 with active or convalescent COVID-19. V gene TRBV5-1 combines with J gene TRBJ2-3; 14 bases map to TRBD2. CDR3 region: CASSSGLAGASTDTQYF. The DNA of the CDR3 is TGCGCCAGCAGCTCGGGACTAGCGGGAGCTAGCACAGATACGCAGTATTTT.